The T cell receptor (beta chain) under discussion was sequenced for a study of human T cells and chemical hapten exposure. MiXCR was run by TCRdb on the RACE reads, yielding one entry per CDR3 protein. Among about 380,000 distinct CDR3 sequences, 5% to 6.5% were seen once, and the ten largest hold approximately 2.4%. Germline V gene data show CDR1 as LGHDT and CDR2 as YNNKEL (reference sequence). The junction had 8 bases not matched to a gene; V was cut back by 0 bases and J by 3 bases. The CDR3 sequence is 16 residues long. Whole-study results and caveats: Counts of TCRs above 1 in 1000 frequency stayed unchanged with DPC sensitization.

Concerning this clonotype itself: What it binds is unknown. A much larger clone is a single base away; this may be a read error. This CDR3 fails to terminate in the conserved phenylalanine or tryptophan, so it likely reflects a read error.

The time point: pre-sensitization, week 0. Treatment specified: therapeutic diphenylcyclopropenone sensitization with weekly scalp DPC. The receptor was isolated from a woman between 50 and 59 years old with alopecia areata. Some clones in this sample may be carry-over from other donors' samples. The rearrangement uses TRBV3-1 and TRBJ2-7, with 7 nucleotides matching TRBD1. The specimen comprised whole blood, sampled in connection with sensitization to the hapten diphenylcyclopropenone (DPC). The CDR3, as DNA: TGTGCCAGCAGCCAAGATACGAGGACAGGTCACTACGAGCAGTACATC. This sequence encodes CASSQDTRTGHYEQYI.